The clone carrying this TCR beta chain has just one count. Its specificity is unknown. An end of the junction differs from the germline gene, which may be a read error. This sample was included in a study of blood T cells in healthy people across ages. Study outcomes and limitations: CMV infection status of these donors was not known.

The CDR3 covers 13 residues. Germline CDR1 DFQATT, CDR2 SNEGSKA (reference sequence). Drawn from each donor were approximately 10 milliliters of peripheral blood. A minimum of 7 million PBMCs was isolated per sample. A second PCR, run for about 7 to 11 cycles, used a sample-barcoded 5' primer plus a J-beta primer mix. TCRdb used MiXCR to reprocess the 5' RACE reads, holding one entry per CDR3 protein. The table lists almost 800,000 distinct CDR3 sequences, 58% of them singletons. Sequences were obtained from blood. The source is a man aged 30 to 45 in good health. The genes are TRBV20-1 and TRBJ2-7; 7 bases line up with TRBD1. The CDR3 region has the DNA TGCAGTGCTACAGGGACAGCCTCCTACGAGCGGTACTTC. This translates into CSATGTASYERYF.